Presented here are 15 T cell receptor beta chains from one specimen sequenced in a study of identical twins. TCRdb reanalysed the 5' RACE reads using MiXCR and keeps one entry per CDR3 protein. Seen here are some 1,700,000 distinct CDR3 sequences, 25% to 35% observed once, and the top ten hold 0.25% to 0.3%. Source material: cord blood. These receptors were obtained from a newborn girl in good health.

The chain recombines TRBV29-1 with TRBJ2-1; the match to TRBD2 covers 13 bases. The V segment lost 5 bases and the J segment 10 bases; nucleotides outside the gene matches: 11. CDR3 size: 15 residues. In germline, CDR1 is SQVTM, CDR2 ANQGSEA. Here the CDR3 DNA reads TGCAGCGTTTCGGGACTAGCGGGACTCCCCTACGAGCAGTTCTTC. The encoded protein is CSVSGLAGLPYEQFF.

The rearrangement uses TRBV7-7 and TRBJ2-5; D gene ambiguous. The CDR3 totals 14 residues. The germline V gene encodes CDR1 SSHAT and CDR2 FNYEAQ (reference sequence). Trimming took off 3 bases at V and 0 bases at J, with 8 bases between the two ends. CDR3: CASSLFGNQETQYF. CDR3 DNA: TGTGCCAGCAGCTTGTTTGGTAACCAAGAGACCCAGTACTTC.

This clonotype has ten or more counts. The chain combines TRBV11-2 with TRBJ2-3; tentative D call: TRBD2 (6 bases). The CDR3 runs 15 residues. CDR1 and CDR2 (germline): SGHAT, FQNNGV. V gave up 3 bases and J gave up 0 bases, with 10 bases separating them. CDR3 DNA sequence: TGTGCCAGCAGCTTGGGGGGACTCAGCACAGATACGCAGTATTTT. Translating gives CASSLGGLSTDTQYF.

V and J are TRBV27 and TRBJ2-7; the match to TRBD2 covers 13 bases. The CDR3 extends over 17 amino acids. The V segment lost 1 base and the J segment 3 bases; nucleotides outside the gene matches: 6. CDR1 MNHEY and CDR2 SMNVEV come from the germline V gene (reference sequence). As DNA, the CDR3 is TGTGCCAGCAGTTTATGGGAACTAGCGGGAGGGCTCTACGAGCAGTACTTC. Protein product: CASSLWELAGGLYEQYF.

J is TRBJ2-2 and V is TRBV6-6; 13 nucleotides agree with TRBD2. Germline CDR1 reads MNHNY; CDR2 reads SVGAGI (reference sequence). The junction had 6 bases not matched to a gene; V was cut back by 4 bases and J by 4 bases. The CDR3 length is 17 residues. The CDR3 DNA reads TGTGCCAGCAGTTCGGGACTAGCGGGACCATCCACCGGGGAGCTGTTTTTT. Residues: CASSSGLAGPSTGELFF.

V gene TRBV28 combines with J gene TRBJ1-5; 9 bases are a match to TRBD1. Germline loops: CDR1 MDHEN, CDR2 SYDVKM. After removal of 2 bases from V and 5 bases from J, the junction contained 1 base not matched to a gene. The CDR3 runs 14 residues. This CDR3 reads CASSLGTGHQPQHF. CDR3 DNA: TGTGCCAGCAGTTTAGGGACAGGGCATCAGCCCCAGCATTTT.

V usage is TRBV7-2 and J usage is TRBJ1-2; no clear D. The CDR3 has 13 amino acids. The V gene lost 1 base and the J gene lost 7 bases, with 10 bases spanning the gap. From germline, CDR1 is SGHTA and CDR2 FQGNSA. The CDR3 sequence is CASSLGGGVGYTF. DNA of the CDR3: TGTGCCAGCAGCTTAGGGGGAGGAGTTGGCTACACCTTC.

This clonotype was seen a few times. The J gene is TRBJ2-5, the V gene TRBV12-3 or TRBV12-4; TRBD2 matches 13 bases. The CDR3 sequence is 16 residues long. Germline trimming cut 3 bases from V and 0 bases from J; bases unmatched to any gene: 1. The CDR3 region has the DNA TGTGCCAGCAGTTTGACTAGCGGGAGGCACCAAGAGACCCAGTACTTC. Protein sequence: CASSLTSGRHQETQYF.

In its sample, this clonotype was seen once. The CDR3 sequence: CASSIGQFLNTEAFF. Here the CDR3 DNA reads TGTGCCAGTAGTATAGGGCAGTTCTTGAACACTGAAGCTTTCTTT. The V gene is TRBV19, the J gene TRBJ1-1; D not certain. The CDR3 is 15 amino acids. The V end was cut by 1 base, the J end by 0 bases, with 9 bases between. Germline V lookup: CDR1 LNHDA, CDR2 SQIVND (reference sequence).

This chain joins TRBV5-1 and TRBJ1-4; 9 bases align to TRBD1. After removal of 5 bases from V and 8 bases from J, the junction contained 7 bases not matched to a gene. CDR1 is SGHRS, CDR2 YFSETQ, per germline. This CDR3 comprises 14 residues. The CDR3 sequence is CASSTGTGREKLFF. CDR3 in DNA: TGCGCCAGCAGTACCGGGACAGGGAGAGAAAAACTGTTTTTT.

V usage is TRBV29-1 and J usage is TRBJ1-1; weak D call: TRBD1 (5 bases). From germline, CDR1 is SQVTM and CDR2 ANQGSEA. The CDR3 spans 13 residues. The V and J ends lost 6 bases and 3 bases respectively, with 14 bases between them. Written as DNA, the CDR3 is TGCAGCGTCGCGACTGGGGGGGACACTGAAGCTTTCTTT. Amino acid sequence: CSVATGGDTEAFF.

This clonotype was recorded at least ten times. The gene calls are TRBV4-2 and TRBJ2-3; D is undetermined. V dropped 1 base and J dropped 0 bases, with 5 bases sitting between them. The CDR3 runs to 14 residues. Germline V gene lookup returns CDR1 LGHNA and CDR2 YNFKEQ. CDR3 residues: CASSQGSSTDTQYF. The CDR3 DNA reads TGTGCCAGCAGCCAAGGGTCGAGCACAGATACGCAGTATTTT.

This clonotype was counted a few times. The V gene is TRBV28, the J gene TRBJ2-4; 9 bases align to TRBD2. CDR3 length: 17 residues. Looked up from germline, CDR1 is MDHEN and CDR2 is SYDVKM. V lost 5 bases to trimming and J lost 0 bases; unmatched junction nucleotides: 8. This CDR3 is CASSPRLAVLAKNIQYF. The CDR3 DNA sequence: TGTGCCAGCAGTCCCCGACTAGCGGTCCTAGCCAAAAACATTCAGTACTTC.

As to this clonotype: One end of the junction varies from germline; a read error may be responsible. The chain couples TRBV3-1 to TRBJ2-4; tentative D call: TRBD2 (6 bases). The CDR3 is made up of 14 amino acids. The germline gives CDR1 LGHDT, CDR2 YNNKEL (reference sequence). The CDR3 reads CASSHWDLKNVQYF. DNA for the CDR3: TGTGCCAGCAGCCACTGGGACTTGAAAAACGTTCAGTACTTC.

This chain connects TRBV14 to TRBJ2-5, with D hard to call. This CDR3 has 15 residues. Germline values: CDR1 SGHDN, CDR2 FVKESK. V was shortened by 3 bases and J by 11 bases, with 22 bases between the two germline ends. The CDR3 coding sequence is TGTGCCAGCAGCCAGCTATCAACAGCTTACAATGAGCAGTACTTC. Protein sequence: CASSQLSTAYNEQYF.